This is a list of T cell receptor beta chains from one sample in a study of T-cell memory formation after mild COVID-19. Each CDR3 protein gets one entry after TCRdb re-called the 5' RACE reads with MiXCR. The table lists 270,000 or so distinct CDR3 sequences, approximately 19% of them singletons, with roughly 23% in the top ten. Sequenced: PBMCs or a T cell subset sorted from them (not recorded which). The origin of the receptors is a man younger than 30 who had mild COVID-19 (a few samples of this study predate the infection). Cell type and time point are not known. Both conserved end residues are part of each CDR3. D genes are given only for firm matches. Not all rows give a size; the values are once, few, many and, for expanded clones, a class.

V: TRBV4-1; D: -; J: TRBJ2-1; size: -; DNA: TGCGCCAGCAGCCCCTCGGGAGTTTACAATGAGCAGTTCTTC; CDR3: CASSPSGVYNEQFF
V: TRBV20-1; D: TRBD1; J: TRBJ2-5; size: few; DNA: TGCAGTGCTAGAGATCGCGACAGGGCCCTCCAAGAGACCCAGTACTTC; CDR3: CSARDRDRALQETQYF
V: TRBV29-1; D: TRBD1; J: TRBJ2-7; size: -; DNA: TGCAGCGTTGGGGACAGCAAAAACTACGAGCAGTACTTC; CDR3: CSVGDSKNYEQYF
V: TRBV6-5; D: -; J: TRBJ2-5; size: few; DNA: TGTGCCAGCAGTTACCACCAGGGTCAAGAGACCCAGTACTTC; CDR3: CASSYHQGQETQYF
V: TRBV7-2; D: -; J: TRBJ2-7; size: few; DNA: TGTGCCAGCAGCTTAACCGGTCTCGTCTCCTACGAGCAGTACTTC; CDR3: CASSLTGLVSYEQYF
V: TRBV7-9; D: -; J: TRBJ2-3; size: -; DNA: TGTGCCAGCAGCTTATTCCAGGGGCGAGGAGATACGCAGTATTTT; CDR3: CASSLFQGRGDTQYF
V: TRBV6-4; D: -; J: TRBJ2-1; size: -; DNA: TGTGCCAGCAGTGACTCTGAGAATGAGCAGTTCTTC; CDR3: CASSDSENEQFF
V: TRBV5-1; D: -; J: TRBJ2-5; size: -; DNA: TGCGCCAGCAGACGGGCCTTCCAAGAGACCCAGTACTTC; CDR3: CASRRAFQETQYF
V: TRBV4-1; D: TRBD2; J: TRBJ2-3; size: -; DNA: TGCGCCAGCAGCCAGAGCGGGGGTGGGGCAGATACGCAGTATTTT; CDR3: CASSQSGGGADTQYF
V: TRBV4-2; D: -; J: TRBJ1-1; size: -; DNA: TGTGCCAGCAGCCAAGATACCCCCCTGAACACTGAAGCTTTCTTT; CDR3: CASSQDTPLNTEAFF
V: TRBV20-1; D: -; J: TRBJ2-7; size: few; DNA: TGCAGTGCTAGAGGGTCAAGCTCCTACGAGCAGTACTTC; CDR3: CSARGSSSYEQYF
V: TRBV10-1; D: TRBD1; J: TRBJ1-1; size: -; DNA: TGCGCCAGCAGTGAGATGGGGCAGGGGGTGACTGAAGCTTTCTTT; CDR3: CASSEMGQGVTEAFF
V: TRBV7-9; D: TRBD1; J: TRBJ2-5; size: few; DNA: TGTGCCAGCAGCCGCGGGACAGGGGGCCAGTGGGAGACCCAGTACTTC; CDR3: CASSRGTGGQWETQYF
V: TRBV12-3/TRBV12-4; D: TRBD1; J: TRBJ2-5; size: few; DNA: TGTGCCAGCAGCCCTCGGGACAGCAGTCAAGAGACCCAGTACTTC; CDR3: CASSPRDSSQETQYF
V: TRBV14; D: -; J: TRBJ2-2; size: few; DNA: TGTGCCAGCAGCCGAGACAGTCCCACCGGGGAGCTGTTTTTT; CDR3: CASSRDSPTGELFF
V: TRBV18; D: TRBD1; J: TRBJ2-3; size: few; DNA: TGTGCCAGCTCACCGGGACAGGTTTGGTTTCAGTATTTT; CDR3: CASSPGQVWFQYF
V: TRBV2; D: -; J: TRBJ1-1; size: -; DNA: TGTGCCAGCAGTGATATAGCTCCAGGGGAGGCTTTCTTT; CDR3: CASSDIAPGEAFF
V: TRBV20-1; D: -; J: TRBJ1-5; size: -; DNA: TGCAGTGCTTCCCACACCATACAGCCCCAGCATTTT; CDR3: CSASHTIQPQHF
V: TRBV4-3; D: -; J: TRBJ1-6; size: few; DNA: TGCGCCAGCAGCCAAGAGCCGGGGACACCCCTCCACTTT; CDR3: CASSQEPGTPLHF
V: TRBV14; D: -; J: TRBJ1-6; size: few; DNA: TGTGCCAGCAGCCAAGTTGACAGCTATTCACCCCTCCACTTT; CDR3: CASSQVDSYSPLHF
V: TRBV7-2; D: -; J: TRBJ2-5; size: -; DNA: TGTGCCAGCAGCGTTATTCCGGACGGCCAAGAGACCCAGTACTTC; CDR3: CASSVIPDGQETQYF
V: TRBV7-6; D: -; J: TRBJ2-1; size: few; DNA: TGTGCCAGCAGCCGAGACAGTTTCTCCTACAATGAGCAGTTCTTC; CDR3: CASSRDSFSYNEQFF
V: TRBV5-1; D: -; J: TRBJ1-6; size: -; DNA: TGCGCCAGCAGCTTGTATGGGATTGGAGATTCACCCCTCCACTTT; CDR3: CASSLYGIGDSPLHF
V: TRBV7-2; D: -; J: TRBJ2-7; size: -; DNA: TGTGCCAGTTCCCGGACAGGGAGGGATCCCTACGAGCAGTACTTC; CDR3: CASSRTGRDPYEQYF
V: TRBV25-1; D: -; J: TRBJ1-2; size: few; DNA: TGTGCCAGCAGCGGTAATGGCTACACCTTC; CDR3: CASSGNGYTF
V: TRBV5-1; D: TRBD1; J: TRBJ2-7; size: -; DNA: TGCGCCAGCAGCTTGGCCGGGGGACAGGGTGGCTACGAGCAGTACTTC; CDR3: CASSLAGGQGGYEQYF
V: TRBV5-1; D: TRBD1; J: TRBJ2-4; size: -; DNA: TGCGCCAGCAGCTTGGACGGGGACAGGGGCATTCAGTACTTC; CDR3: CASSLDGDRGIQYF